The 18 T cell receptor beta chains below come from one sample, sequenced in a study of blood T cell repertoires in COVID-19. Clones were read by immunoSEQ multiplex PCR, and TCRdb kept only the in-frame ones, dropping some. The sample consists of roughly 380,000 clones, roughly 84% of them appearing once. The sequenced sample was PBMCs or T cells enriched from blood (not recorded which). The receptors stem from a woman in her thirties who had recovered from COVID-19.

The chain has TRBV6-6 and TRBJ1-5; D may be TRBD1 (6 bases). V lost 5 bases to trimming and J lost 1 base, with 21 bases between them. Germline CDR1 reads MNHNY; CDR2 reads SVGAGI (reference sequence). The CDR3 totals 18 residues. Written as DNA, the CDR3 is TGTGCCAGCAGTCCGAGCATGATAGGGGGTAGGAGCAATCAGCCCCAGCATTTT. Translating gives CASSPSMIGGRSNQPQHF.

V is TRBV28 and J is TRBJ2-5; tentative D call: TRBD1 (5 bases). Per the germline V gene, CDR1 is MDHEN and CDR2 is SYDVKM. The CDR3 totals 13 residues. With 5 bases removed from V and 2 bases from J, the gap between germline ends came to 9 bases. The CDR3, as DNA: TGTGCCAGCAGTCGGACACCTCAAGAGACCCAGTACTTC. Translating gives CASSRTPQETQYF.

This sequence joins TRBV20-1 and TRBJ1-5, with 10 bases matching TRBD1. Germline V gene lookup returns CDR1 DFQATT and CDR2 SNEGSKA (reference sequence). This CDR3 contains 13 residues. Trimming at V came to 4 bases and at J to 12 bases, leaving 9 bases not matched to a gene. CDR3 in DNA: TGCAGTGCTAATGACAGGGGGCCGAAGCTCCAGCATTTT. Protein: CSANDRGPKLQHF.

In this sample, this clone turned up a few times. The gene calls are TRBV19 and TRBJ1-3; unclear D gene. There are 14 residues in the CDR3. Germline V gene lookup returns CDR1 LNHDA and CDR2 SQIVND (reference sequence). The ends were cut back, 3 bases at V and 3 bases at J, with 9 bases in the middle. The CDR3 coding sequence is TGTGCCAGTAGTATGCGGGGAAGTGGAAACACCATATATTTT. Translated: CASSMRGSGNTIYF.

This chain connects TRBV18 to TRBJ1-3; TRBD1 agrees at 8 bases. This CDR3 spans 16 amino acids. V was pared by 0 bases and J by 6 bases, with 7 bases of the junction left unmatched. Germline V lookup: CDR1 KGHSH, CDR2 LQKENI. CDR3: CASSPPNRGSVNTIYF. In DNA, the CDR3 is TGTGCCAGCTCACCACCGAACAGGGGGTCCGTAAACACCATATATTTT.

This chain uses TRBV7-2 with TRBJ2-7; no definite D call. This CDR3 region has 11 residues. Trimming took 5 bases from V and 3 from J, leaving 5 bases between them. From germline, CDR1 is SGHTA and CDR2 FQGNSA. The CDR3, as DNA: TGTGCCAGCAGCCCGGGCTACGAGCAGTACTTC. Translated, it gives CASSPGYEQYF. The full variable domain, completed using reference TRBV7-2 and TRBJ2-7, is GAGVSQSPSNKVTEKGKDVELRCDPISGHTALYWYRQSLGQGLEFLIYFQGNSAPDKSGLPSDRFSAERTGGSVSTLTIQRTQQEDSAVYLCASSPGYEQYFGPGTRLTVT.

CDR3 protein: CASSLGHTSGANVLTF. CDR3 DNA sequence: TGCGCCAGCAGCTTGGGACATACCTCTGGGGCCAACGTCCTGACTTTC. The chain links TRBV5-1 to TRBJ2-6; D is undetermined. The CDR3 has 16 residues. The germline V gene encodes CDR1 SGHRS and CDR2 YFSETQ. Trimming stripped 0 bases from V and 0 bases from J, with 7 bases between. Combining the CDR3 with reference TRBV5-1 and TRBJ2-6 gives the whole variable domain KAGVTQTPRYLIKTRGQQVTLSCSPISGHRSVSWYQQTPGQGLQFLFEYFSETQRNKGNFPGRFSGRQFSNSRSEMNVSTLELGDSALYLCASSLGHTSGANVLTFGAGSRLTVL.

The V and J genes are TRBV7-8 and TRBJ2-2, with 12 bases fitting TRBD2. This CDR3 is built from 18 residues. Unmatched junction bases numbered 4, after V lost 2 bases and J lost 0 bases. CDR1 SGHVS and CDR2 FQNEAQ come from the germline V gene. Here the CDR3 reads CASSLRTSGNANTGELFF. In DNA form, the CDR3 reads TGTGCCAGCAGCTTAAGGACTAGCGGGAACGCGAACACCGGGGAGCTGTTTTTT.

The chain joins TRBV10-3 to TRBJ2-1; D is undetermined. V was cut by 4 bases and J by 8 bases, with 6 bases left in between. Germline V gene data show CDR1 as ENHRY and CDR2 as SYGVKD. The CDR3 consists of 11 residues. The CDR3, as DNA: TGTGCCATCAGTGCAAGCCATGAGCAGTTCTTC. Its protein is CAISASHEQFF.

The rearrangement uses TRBV19 and TRBJ2-7, with D possibly being TRBD1 (6 bases). Trimming pared 5 bases from V and 7 bases from J, leaving 15 bases between. Germline V CDR1 and CDR2: LNHDA, SQIVND (reference sequence). There are 13 residues in the CDR3. The CDR3 loop reads CASSPGVSREQYF. Written as DNA, the CDR3 is TGTGCCAGTAGTCCAGGGGTATCTAGAGAGCAGTACTTC.

The chain employs TRBV5-4 and TRBJ1-1, with 7 bases aligning to TRBD1. The trim removed 5 bases at V and 1 base at J, leaving 8 bases unmatched. The CDR3 length is 15 residues. Germline values: CDR1 SGHNT, CDR2 YYREEE (reference sequence). The CDR3 here is CASSFRTGGNTEAFF. CDR3 nucleotide sequence: TGTGCCAGCAGTTTCCGGACAGGAGGGAACACTGAAGCTTTCTTT. Together with reference TRBV5-4 and TRBJ1-1, the CDR3 gives the full variable domain: ETGVTQSPTHLIKTRGQQVTLRCSSQSGHNTVSWYQQALGQGPQFIFQYYREEENGRGNFPPRFSGLQFPNYSSELNVNALELDDSALYLCASSFRTGGNTEAFFGQGTRLTVV.

J is TRBJ1-1 and V is TRBV7-9, with a weak D call TRBD1 (6 bases). Trimming removed 4 bases from V and 0 bases from J, with 15 bases in between. Germline loops: CDR1 SEHNR, CDR2 FQNEAQ (reference sequence). This CDR3 is built from 16 residues. The CDR3 sequence: CASSSSGRGVNTEAFF. CDR3 nucleotides: TGTGCCAGCAGCTCGTCGGGCAGGGGTGTGAACACTGAAGCTTTCTTT.

The chain joins TRBV2 to TRBJ2-7; tentatively, D is TRBD1 (7 bases). The length of the CDR3 is 12 residues. The germline V gene has CDR1 SNHLY and CDR2 FYNNEI. CDR3 sequence: CAGAGQHYEQYF. The DNA of the CDR3 is TGTGCTGGGGCGGGACAGCACTACGAGCAGTACTTC.

The rearrangement joins TRBV28 to TRBJ2-2, with 10 nucleotides matching TRBD2. CDR3 length: 17 amino acids. After removal of 1 base from V and 3 bases from J, the junction contained 5 bases not matched to a gene. CDR1 and CDR2 from the germline V gene are MDHEN and SYDVKM. The CDR3 protein is CASSLYPSGGDTGELFF. The CDR3, as DNA: TGTGCCAGCAGTTTATACCCGAGCGGGGGGGACACCGGGGAGCTGTTTTTT.

The chain carries TRBV10-3 and TRBJ1-4; 7 bases match TRBD1. Germline CDR1 reads ENHRY; CDR2 reads SYGVKD. V was pared by 3 bases and J by 3 bases, with 7 bases of the junction left unmatched. There are 16 residues in the CDR3. DNA for the CDR3: TGTGCCATCAGTGATAATAGGGGGCAGGCTAATGAAAAACTGTTTTTT. Protein: CAISDNRGQANEKLFF.

V gene TRBV11-1 combines with J gene TRBJ2-1; D gene ambiguous. Germline V gene data show CDR1 as SGHAT and CDR2 as FQDESV (reference sequence). The CDR3 extends over 15 amino acids. V gave up 1 base and J gave up 2 bases, with 9 bases separating them. This chain's CDR3 is CASSLDSSPYNEQFF. The CDR3 DNA follows: TGTGCCAGCAGCTTAGACTCCTCTCCCTACAATGAGCAGTTCTTC. The full variable domain, in which reference TRBV11-1 and TRBJ2-1 provide the parts outside the CDR3, is EAEVAQSPRYKITEKSQAVAFWCDPISGHATLYWYRQILGQGPELLVQFQDESVVDDSQLPKDRFSAERLKGVDSTLKIQPAELGDSAMYLCASSLDSSPYNEQFFGPGTRLTVL.

The gene calls are TRBV4-1 and TRBJ1-4; no clear D. This CDR3 comprises 13 residues. V was clipped by 4 bases and J by 8 bases, with 11 bases between them. The germline gives CDR1 MGHRA, CDR2 YSYEKL. As DNA, the CDR3 is TGCGCCAGCAGCCTATTGTTTTTCGAAAAACTGTTTTTT. This gives the protein CASSLLFFEKLFF.

A few counts support this clone. V gene TRBV7-8 combines with J gene TRBJ1-1; D unresolved. CDR3 length: 12 amino acids. Germline CDR1 and CDR2: SGHVS and FQNEAQ. The V end was cut by 4 bases, the J end by 6 bases, with 9 bases between. CDR3 coding DNA: TGTGCCAGCAGCTCAGGTGGTGCTGAAGCTTTCTTT. Amino acids: CASSSGGAEAFF.